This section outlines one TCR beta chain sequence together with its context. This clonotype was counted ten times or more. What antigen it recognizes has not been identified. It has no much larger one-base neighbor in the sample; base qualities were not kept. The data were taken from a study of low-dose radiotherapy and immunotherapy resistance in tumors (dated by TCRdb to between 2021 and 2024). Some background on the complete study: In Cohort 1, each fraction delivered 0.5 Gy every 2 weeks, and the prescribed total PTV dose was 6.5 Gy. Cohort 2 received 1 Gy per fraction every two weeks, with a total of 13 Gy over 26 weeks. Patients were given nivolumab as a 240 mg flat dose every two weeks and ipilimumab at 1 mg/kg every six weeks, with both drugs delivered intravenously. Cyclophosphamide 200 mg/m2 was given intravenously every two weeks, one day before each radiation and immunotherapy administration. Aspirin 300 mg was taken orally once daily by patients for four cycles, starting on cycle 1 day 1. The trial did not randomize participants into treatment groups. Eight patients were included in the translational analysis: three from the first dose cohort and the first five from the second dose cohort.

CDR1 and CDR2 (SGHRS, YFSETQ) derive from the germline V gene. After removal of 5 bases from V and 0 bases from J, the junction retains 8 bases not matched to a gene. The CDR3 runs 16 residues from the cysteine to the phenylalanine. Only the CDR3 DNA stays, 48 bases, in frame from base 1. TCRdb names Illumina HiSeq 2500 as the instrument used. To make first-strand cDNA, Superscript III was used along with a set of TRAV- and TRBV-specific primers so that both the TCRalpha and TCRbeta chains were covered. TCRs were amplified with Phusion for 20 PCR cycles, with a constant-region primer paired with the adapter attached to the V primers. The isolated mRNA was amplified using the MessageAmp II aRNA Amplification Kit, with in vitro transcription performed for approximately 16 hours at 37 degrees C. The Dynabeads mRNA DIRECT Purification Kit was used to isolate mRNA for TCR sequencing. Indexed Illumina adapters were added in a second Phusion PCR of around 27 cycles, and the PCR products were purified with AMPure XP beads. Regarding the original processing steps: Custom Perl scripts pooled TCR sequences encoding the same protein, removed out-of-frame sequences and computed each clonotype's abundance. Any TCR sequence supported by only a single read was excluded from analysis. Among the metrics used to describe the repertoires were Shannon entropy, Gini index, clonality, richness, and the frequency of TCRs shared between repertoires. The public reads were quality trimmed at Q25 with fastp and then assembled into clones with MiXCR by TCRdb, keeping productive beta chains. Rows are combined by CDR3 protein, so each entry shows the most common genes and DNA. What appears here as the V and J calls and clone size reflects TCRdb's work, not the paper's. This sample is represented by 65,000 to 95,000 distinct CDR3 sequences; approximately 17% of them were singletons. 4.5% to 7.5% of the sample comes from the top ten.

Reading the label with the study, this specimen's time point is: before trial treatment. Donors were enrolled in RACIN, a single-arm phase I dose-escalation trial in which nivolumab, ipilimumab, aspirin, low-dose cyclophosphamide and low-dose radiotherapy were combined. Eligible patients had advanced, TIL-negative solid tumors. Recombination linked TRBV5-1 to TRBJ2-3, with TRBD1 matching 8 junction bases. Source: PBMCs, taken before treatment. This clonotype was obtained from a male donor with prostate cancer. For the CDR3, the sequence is CASRATGDFSTDTQYF. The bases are TGCGCCAGCAGGGCGACAGGGGACTTTAGCACAGATACGCAGTATTTT.